The 9 T cell receptor beta chains below come from one sample, sequenced in a study of Ad26.COV2.S vaccination and SARS-CoV-2 variants. As to treatment: some 20 received Ad26.COV2.S at low or high dose, single or two shots; a few received placebo; per-sample allocation not given. Samples came from day 63 after the first vaccine or placebo injection. The method was immunoSEQ multiplex PCR; TCRdb's version includes in-frame clones alone and lacks a portion of them. This sample has over 400,000 clones, with 80% to 95% found just once. The sample here was peripheral blood, taken in a trial of Ad26.COV2.S vaccine versus placebo. The receptor source for this set is a person between 18 and 65 years old who received the Ad26.COV2.S COVID-19 vaccine or a placebo.

The chain recombines TRBV6-2 or TRBV6-3 with TRBJ2-5; D is perhaps TRBD2 (7 bases). The CDR3 has 16 amino acids. The germline V and J ends were trimmed by 2 bases and 2 bases, with 15 bases remaining between them. Germline-derived CDR1 and CDR2 are MNHEY and SVGEGT. Here the CDR3 DNA reads TGTGCCAGCAGTTACCGGGGGGCCAGAACTCAAGAGACCCAGTACTTC. Translation: CASSYRGARTQETQYF.

The chain joins TRBV11-2 to TRBJ1-2; tentatively, D is TRBD1 (6 bases). The CDR3 extends over 14 amino acids. Germline V gene sequence: CDR1 SGHAT, CDR2 FQNNGV. V was cut by 5 bases and J by 8 bases, with 18 bases left in between. The CDR3 sequence is CASSQTGFSLGYTF. The CDR3 nucleotides read TGTGCCAGCAGCCAGACAGGATTTTCACTAGGCTACACCTTC.

J is TRBJ2-7 and V is TRBV7-9, with 7 bases aligning to TRBD1. Germline-derived CDR1 and CDR2 are SEHNR and FQNEAQ (reference sequence). The junction had 10 bases not matched to a gene; V was cut back by 6 bases and J by 2 bases. The CDR3 is 15 amino acids. The CDR3 loop is CASRLDRDNPYEQYF. CDR3 in DNA: TGTGCCAGCAGACTCGACAGGGATAATCCCTACGAGCAGTACTTC.

The chain links TRBV7-2 to TRBJ2-5, with 10 bases identical to TRBD1. Germline CDR1 reads SGHTA; CDR2 reads FQGNSA. CDR3 length: 15 residues. The V segment lost 4 bases and the J segment 4 bases; nucleotides outside the gene matches: 6. CDR3 region: CASSSSGTGVETQYF. The DNA for the CDR3 is TGTGCCAGCAGCTCCTCCGGGACAGGGGTAGAGACCCAGTACTTC.

The table lists this clone with a count of one. This chain joins TRBV20-1 and TRBJ2-7; 14 bases match TRBD2. The V and J ends lost 6 bases and 3 bases, in that order; junction bases with no gene match: 4. Germline-derived CDR1 and CDR2 are DFQATT and SNEGSKA (reference sequence). This CDR3 is built from 14 residues. As DNA, the CDR3 is TGCAGTGCAAGTGGGACTAGCGGGGGCTACGAGCAGTACTTC. Translated: CSASGTSGGYEQYF.

This chain connects TRBV28 to TRBJ2-7; D is possibly TRBD1 (6 bases). Germline CDR1 reads MDHEN; CDR2 reads SYDVKM. CDR3 length: 15 residues. Trimming pared 2 bases from V and 4 bases from J, leaving 15 bases between. The CDR3 is CASSLRIRGGYEQYF. As DNA, the CDR3 is TGTGCCAGCAGTTTAAGAATTAGAGGGGGATACGAGCAGTACTTC.

This clone appeared once. The CDR3 DNA follows: TGTGCCAGTAGTATCGCGGGAGTGCCCAAAGAGACCCAGTACTTC. Amino acid sequence: CASSIAGVPKETQYF. The V and J genes are TRBV19 and TRBJ2-5; TRBD2 aligns across 7 bases. CDR1 LNHDA and CDR2 SQIVND come from the germline V gene (reference sequence). CDR3 length: 15 amino acids. J lost 3 bases, V lost 3 bases, and 7 bases had no gene match.

This rearrangement joins TRBV6-4 to TRBJ2-2; weak D call: TRBD2 (5 bases). The CDR3 totals 13 residues. Germline V gene sequence: CDR1 MRHNA, CDR2 SNTAGT. V lost 4 bases, J lost 5 bases, and 8 bases lay in between. This CDR3 is CASSGAATGELFF. The CDR3, as DNA: TGTGCCAGCAGTGGAGCGGCTACCGGGGAGCTGTTTTTT.

V and J are TRBV19 and TRBJ1-1; D might be TRBD1 (6 bases). CDR1 is LNHDA, CDR2 SQIVND, per germline (reference sequence). This CDR3 has 18 amino acids. The V and J ends lost 4 bases and 0 bases respectively, with 21 bases between them. The CDR3 is CASSTTGGLGRLNTEAFF. CDR3 sequence (DNA): TGTGCCAGTAGTACAACGGGGGGCCTCGGGCGGTTGAACACTGAAGCTTTCTTT.